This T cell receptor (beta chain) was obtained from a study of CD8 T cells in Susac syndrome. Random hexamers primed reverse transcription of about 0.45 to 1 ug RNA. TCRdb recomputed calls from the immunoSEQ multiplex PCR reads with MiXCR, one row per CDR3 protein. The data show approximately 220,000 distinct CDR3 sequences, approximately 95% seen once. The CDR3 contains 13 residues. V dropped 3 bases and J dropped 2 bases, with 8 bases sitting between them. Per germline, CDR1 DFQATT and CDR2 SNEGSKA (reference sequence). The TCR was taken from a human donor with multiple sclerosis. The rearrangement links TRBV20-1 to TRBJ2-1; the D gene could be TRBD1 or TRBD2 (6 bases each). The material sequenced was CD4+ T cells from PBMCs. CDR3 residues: CSARRGAYNEQFF. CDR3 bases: TGCAGTGCTAGGAGGGGGGCCTACAATGAGCAGTTCTTC.